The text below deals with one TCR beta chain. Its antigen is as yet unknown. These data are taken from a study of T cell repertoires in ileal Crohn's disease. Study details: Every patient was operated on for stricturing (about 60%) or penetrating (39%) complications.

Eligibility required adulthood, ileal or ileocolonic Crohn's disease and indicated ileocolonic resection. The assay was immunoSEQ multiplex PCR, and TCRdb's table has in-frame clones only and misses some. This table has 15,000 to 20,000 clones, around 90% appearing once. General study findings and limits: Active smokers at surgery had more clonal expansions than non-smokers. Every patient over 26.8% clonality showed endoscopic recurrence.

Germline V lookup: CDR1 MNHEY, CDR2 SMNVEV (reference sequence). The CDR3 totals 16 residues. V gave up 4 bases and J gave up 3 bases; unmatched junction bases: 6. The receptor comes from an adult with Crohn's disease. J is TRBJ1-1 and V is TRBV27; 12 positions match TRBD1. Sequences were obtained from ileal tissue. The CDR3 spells CASSSMGQGADTEAFF. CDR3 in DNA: TGTGCCAGCAGTTCCATGGGACAGGGGGCCGACACTGAAGCTTTCTTT.